This section outlines one T cell receptor (beta chain) sequence together with its context. The data belong to a study of cytomegalovirus exposure and HLA in healthy donors. In the PCR, 60 Vbeta and 13 Jbeta primers were used. TCRdb's table, derived via immunoSEQ multiplex PCR, lists solely in-frame clones and lacks some. Here the sample spans about 250,000 clones, 75% to 85% being singletons. Unmatched junction bases numbered 8, after V lost 3 bases and J lost 6 bases. This CDR3 region has 14 residues. CDR1 is SGHNT, CDR2 YYREEE, per germline (reference sequence). Sequences were obtained from PBMCs. The chain is built from TRBV5-4 and TRBJ1-2; 7 bases line up with TRBD1. This TCR came from a girl aged 2-10 years in good health and CMV-seronegative. The CDR3 sequence is CASSSTPTGNGYTF. The CDR3 coding sequence is TGTGCCAGCAGCTCGACCCCGACAGGGAATGGCTACACCTTC. Complete variable domain (other parts from reference TRBV5-4 and TRBJ1-2): ETGVTQSPTHLIKTRGQQVTLRCSSQSGHNTVSWYQQALGQGPQFIFQYYREEENGRGNFPPRFSGLQFPNYSSELNVNALELDDSALYLCASSSTPTGNGYTFGSGTRLTVV.